This T cell receptor (beta chain) was sequenced in a study of Ad26.COV2.S vaccination and SARS-CoV-2 variants. This table comes from immunoSEQ multiplex PCR, and its TCRdb copy is limited to in-frame clones, with some not included. Altogether roughly 680,000 clones are present, 80% to 90% being singletons, with the ten largest covering over 1.3%. Germline V CDR1 and CDR2: SNHLY, FYNNEI. The length of the CDR3 is 14 residues. The germline V and J ends were trimmed by 6 bases and 5 bases, with 16 bases remaining between them. Broader study findings: Whether participants received vaccine or placebo, their non-spike TCR breadth was similar.

As concerns this clone: What it recognizes is unknown.

The treatment denotes: 19 received Ad26.COV2.S at low or high dose, single or two shots; 5 received placebo; per-sample allocation not given. On day 63 after the first injection, vaccine and placebo recipients gave samples. Cohort 1b enrolled adults aged 18-55 years in Boston. This clonotype was sampled from a person aged 18-65 years who received the Ad26.COV2.S COVID-19 vaccine or a placebo. This specimen was peripheral blood, taken in a trial of Ad26.COV2.S vaccine versus placebo. This chain connects TRBV2 to TRBJ2-5, with D perhaps given as TRBD1 or TRBD2 (5 bases each). This chain's CDR3 is CASRPNRRVETQYF. The CDR3 region has the DNA TGTGCCAGCAGGCCGAACAGGCGGGTGGAGACCCAGTACTTC.